This T cell receptor beta chain was observed in a study of T cells expressing NK-cell markers. Germline assignment: CDR1 SGHVS and CDR2 FNYEAQ. The CDR3 covers 14 residues. TCRdb reanalyzed the 5' RACE reads, giving one entry per CDR3 protein sequence and no DNA. This sample's table reports roughly 150,000 distinct CDR3 sequences. The chain links TRBV7-6 to TRBJ1-1; TCRdb returns TRBD1, unconfirmable since there is no DNA. The sequence derives from a man aged 18-70 years in good health. Sequenced sample: blood T cells: a sorted CD56 or NKG2C T cell subset, CD4+ or CD8+ T cells, or bulk PBMC T cells (not recorded which). This CDR3 reads CASSKGGQKDEAFF.